The rows below give T cell receptor beta chains drawn from one sample of a study of tumor and adjacent non-tumor tissue in lung cancer. Using its own MiXCR run on the multiplex PCR reads, TCRdb lists one record per CDR3 protein. The table includes some 77,000 distinct CDR3 sequences, less than 75% detected once. The sequenced sample consisted of lung tumor tissue. These receptors originate from a woman aged 70 to 79 with non-small cell lung cancer. Both conserved end residues are part of each CDR3. The order of the fields is V gene, J gene, D gene, clone size, CDR3 protein, CDR3 DNA. A D gene is named only where the DNA matches it firmly. Size is omitted from some rows. Given values are once, few, many or a class for expanded clones.

v_gene: TRBV29-1
j_gene: TRBJ2-2
d_gene: TRBD2
abundance: .
CDR3aa: CSVRREGRGGEMFF
CDR3nt: TGCAGCGTTCGGCGGGAGGGCCGAGGCGGGGAGATGTTTTTT

v_gene: TRBV29-1
j_gene: TRBJ1-1
d_gene: TRBD1
abundance: .
CDR3aa: CSVSGQADNIEAFF
CDR3nt: TGCAGCGTCTCCGGACAGGCCGATAACATTGAAGCCTTCTTT

v_gene: TRBV11-1
j_gene: TRBJ2-1
d_gene: TRBD1
abundance: .
CDR3aa: CASSGDRGPYKQFF
CDR3nt: TGTGCCAGCAGCGGAGACAGGGGGCCCTATAAGCAGTTCTTC

v_gene: TRBV7-8
j_gene: TRBJ1-1
d_gene: .
abundance: .
CDR3aa: CASSPTERLFGTEAFF
CDR3nt: TGTGCCAGTAGTCCGACCGAGAGGCTTTTTGGCACTGAAGCTTTCTTT

v_gene: TRBV7-8
j_gene: TRBJ1-6
d_gene: .
abundance: .
CDR3aa: CAGRFGAAHYNSPLHF
CDR3nt: TGTGCCGGCAGGTTCGGGGCAGCGCACTATAATTCACCCCTCCACTTT

v_gene: TRBV9
j_gene: TRBJ2-5
d_gene: TRBD1
abundance: few
CDR3aa: CASSVDGTGGETQYF
CDR3nt: TGTGCCAGCAGCGTAGACGGAACAGGGGGGGAGACCCAGTACTTC

v_gene: TRBV30
j_gene: TRBJ1-5
d_gene: .
abundance: .
CDR3aa: CAWTPRGGSNQPQHF
CDR3nt: TGTGCCTGGACCCCTAGGGGGGGTTCAAATCAGCCCCAGCATTTT

v_gene: TRBV29-1
j_gene: TRBJ2-7
d_gene: .
abundance: .
CDR3aa: CSVASARSYEQHF
CDR3nt: TGCAGCGTTGCGTCAGCTCGGTCCTATGAGCAGCACTTC

v_gene: TRBV6-5
j_gene: TRBJ2-7
d_gene: .
abundance: .
CDR3aa: CASRGRDFSYEQYF
CDR3nt: TGTGCCAGCAGGGGTAGGGACTTCTCCTACGAACAGTACTTC

v_gene: TRBV5-1
j_gene: TRBJ2-1
d_gene: .
abundance: many
CDR3aa: CASSSWTAYNEQFF
CDR3nt: TGCGCCAGCAGCTCGTGGACTGCCTACAATGAGCAGTTCTTC

v_gene: TRBV29-1
j_gene: TRBJ2-1
d_gene: .
abundance: .
CDR3aa: CSAEPGFLYNEQFF
CDR3nt: TGCAGCGCCGAGCCCGGTTTTCTCTACAATGAGCAGTTCTTC

v_gene: TRBV29-1
j_gene: TRBJ2-7
d_gene: .
abundance: once
CDR3aa: CSVAQHEQYF
CDR3nt: TGCAGCGTCGCGCAGCACGAGCAATATTTC

v_gene: TRBV12-3/TRBV12-4
j_gene: TRBJ1-2
d_gene: .
abundance: medium-sized
CDR3aa: CASSPGNYGYTF
CDR3nt: TGTGCCAGCAGTCCAGGGAACTATGGCTACACCTTC

v_gene: TRBV5-5
j_gene: TRBJ2-3
d_gene: .
abundance: .
CDR3aa: CTSSVGQSTDTQYF
CDR3nt: TGTACCAGCAGCGTGGGCCAGTCCACAGATACGCAGTATTTT

v_gene: TRBV5-1
j_gene: TRBJ1-2
d_gene: .
abundance: .
CDR3aa: CASSSEGNYGYTF
CDR3nt: TGCGCCAGCAGCTCGGAAGGGAACTATGGCTACACCTTC

v_gene: TRBV5-4
j_gene: TRBJ2-1
d_gene: .
abundance: .
CDR3aa: CASSLQGWSGQFF
CDR3nt: TGTGCTAGCAGCCTGCAGGGATGGAGCGGGCAGTTCTTC

v_gene: TRBV29-1
j_gene: TRBJ2-1
d_gene: .
abundance: .
CDR3aa: CIVKRQCISEQFF
CDR3nt: TGCATCGTAAAACGGCAGTGCATAAGTGAGCAGTTCTTC

v_gene: TRBV10-3
j_gene: TRBJ2-1
d_gene: TRBD2
abundance: .
CDR3aa: CAISGGQGLAGNEQLF
CDR3nt: TGTGCCATCAGTGGGGGCCAGGGACTAGCGGGAAACGAGCAGTTATTC

v_gene: TRBV29-1
j_gene: TRBJ1-5
d_gene: .
abundance: .
CDR3aa: CSVLPLVRGSTDTQHF
CDR3nt: TGCAGTGTTCTCCCACTAGTGCGGGGGAGCACAGATACGCAGCATTTT

v_gene: TRBV12-3/TRBV12-4
j_gene: TRBJ1-2
d_gene: .
abundance: .
CDR3aa: CASTHSGGPSYGYTF
CDR3nt: TGTGCCAGCACGCATTCAGGAGGCCCTTCTTATGGCTACACCTTC

v_gene: TRBV29-1
j_gene: TRBJ2-5
d_gene: .
abundance: .
CDR3aa: CSIQGFHETQYF
CDR3nt: TGCAGTATTCAGGGGTTTCATGAGACCCAGTACTTC

v_gene: TRBV12-3/TRBV12-4
j_gene: TRBJ2-6
d_gene: TRBD1
abundance: .
CDR3aa: CASSGTESSGVNVLTF
CDR3nt: TGTGCCAGCAGTGGGACAGAGAGCTCTGGGGTCAACGTCCTGACTTTC

v_gene: TRBV10-2
j_gene: TRBJ1-1
d_gene: .
abundance: .
CDR3aa: CASTAGTRIGTEASF
CDR3nt: TGTGCGAGCACCGCCGGGACAAGGATAGGCACTGAAGCTTCCTTT

v_gene: TRBV29-1
j_gene: TRBJ1-5
d_gene: TRBD1
abundance: .
CDR3aa: CSGGQVLNQPQHF
CDR3nt: TGCAGCGGAGGACAGGTGTTGAATCAGCCCCAGCATTTT

v_gene: TRBV11-1
j_gene: TRBJ2-4
d_gene: .
abundance: .
CDR3aa: CASSPRDSLAKNIQYF
CDR3nt: TGTGCCAGCAGCCCAAGAGACAGTCTAGCCAAAAACATTCAGTACTTC

v_gene: TRBV11-3
j_gene: TRBJ1-3
d_gene: .
abundance: .
CDR3aa: CASGLSDSENTIYF
CDR3nt: TGTGCCAGCGGCTTATCAGACTCTGAAAACACCATATATTTT

v_gene: TRBV28
j_gene: TRBJ2-5
d_gene: .
abundance: .
CDR3aa: CASIMTTNKEGQETQYF
CDR3nt: TGTGCCAGCATCATGACAACCAACAAGGAGGGCCAAGAGACACAGTACTTC

v_gene: TRBV6-5
j_gene: TRBJ2-3
d_gene: TRBD1
abundance: .
CDR3aa: CASMTGSFLYTQYF
CDR3nt: TGTGCCAGCATGACAGGGTCATTTTTGTATACGCAGTATTTT

v_gene: TRBV29-1
j_gene: TRBJ2-7
d_gene: TRBD2
abundance: few
CDR3aa: CSVVGLAGVPYEQYF
CDR3nt: TGCAGCGTAGTCGGTCTGGCGGGGGTTCCCTACGAGCAGTACTTC

v_gene: TRBV6-1
j_gene: TRBJ1-2
d_gene: .
abundance: .
CDR3aa: CASCETVGLYGSTF
CDR3nt: TGTGCCAGCTGTGAAACCGTTGGTTTGTATGGCAGCACCTTC

v_gene: TRBV24-1
j_gene: TRBJ2-5
d_gene: .
abundance: many
CDR3aa: CATSDLTGNQETQYF
CDR3nt: TGTGCCACCAGTGATTTGACAGGGAACCAAGAGACCCAGTACTTC

v_gene: TRBV30
j_gene: TRBJ2-3
d_gene: .
abundance: .
CDR3aa: CAWSSLQERDTQYF
CDR3nt: TGTGCCTGGAGTTCGTTGCAGGAAAGAGATACGCAGTATTTT

v_gene: TRBV4-1
j_gene: TRBJ2-3
d_gene: .
abundance: .
CDR3aa: CANSQGVGANGQPQYF
CDR3nt: TGCGCCAACAGCCAAGGCGTAGGGGCCAATGGGCAGCCCCAGTATTTT

v_gene: TRBV6-1
j_gene: TRBJ2-3
d_gene: TRBD2
abundance: .
CDR3aa: CANTSGGTTDTQYF
CDR3nt: TGTGCCAATACATCGGGAGGGACCACAGATACGCAGTATTTT

v_gene: TRBV6-1
j_gene: TRBJ1-1
d_gene: .
abundance: .
CDR3aa: CASSERGRKIVDTEAFF
CDR3nt: TGTGCCAGCAGTGAACGGGGGCGTAAGATTGTGGACACTGAAGCTTTCTTT

v_gene: TRBV20-1
j_gene: TRBJ2-5
d_gene: .
abundance: .
CDR3aa: CSAMSSGEAWGTQYF
CDR3nt: TGCAGTGCTATGAGTTCGGGCGAGGCGTGGGGGACCCAGTACTTC

v_gene: TRBV5-6
j_gene: TRBJ2-1
d_gene: .
abundance: .
CDR3aa: CASSSMGGHDYNEQFF
CDR3nt: TGTGCCAGCAGCTCCATGGGGGGTCACGACTACAATGAGCAGTTCTTC

v_gene: TRBV4-2
j_gene: TRBJ2-3
d_gene: TRBD2
abundance: .
CDR3aa: CASSQIHGGLAGLKRDTQYF
CDR3nt: TGTGCCAGCAGCCAAATCCACGGGGGACTAGCGGGACTCAAGCGGGATACGCAGTATTTT

v_gene: TRBV29-1
j_gene: TRBJ1-2
d_gene: TRBD1
abundance: .
CDR3aa: CNAKGPGTGGGYTF
CDR3nt: TGCAACGCCAAAGGCCCCGGGACAGGGGGTGGTTACACCTTC

v_gene: TRBV28
j_gene: TRBJ1-4
d_gene: TRBD1
abundance: many
CDR3aa: CAIRGEKLFF
CDR3nt: TGTGCCATCAGGGGGGAAAAACTGTTTTTT

v_gene: TRBV4-1
j_gene: TRBJ1-5
d_gene: TRBD1
abundance: .
CDR3aa: CASSQADREGQPQPF
CDR3nt: TGCGCCAGCAGCCAGGCGGACAGGGAAGGTCAGCCCCAGCCTTTT

v_gene: TRBV6-1
j_gene: TRBJ2-4
d_gene: .
abundance: .
CDR3aa: CASSEVEFGWGNIQYF
CDR3nt: TGTGCTAGCAGTGAAGTGGAGTTTGGGTGGGGGAACATTCAGTACTTC

v_gene: TRBV6-1
j_gene: TRBJ2-1
d_gene: TRBD2
abundance: .
CDR3aa: CTTTTTGGFNEQFF
CDR3nt: TGTACCACCACCACCACGGGGGGTTTCAATGAGCAGTTCTTC

v_gene: TRBV24-1
j_gene: TRBJ2-6
d_gene: .
abundance: .
CDR3aa: CATSGGFSGTNVLTF
CDR3nt: TGTGCCACCAGCGGCGGATTCTCTGGGACCAATGTCCTGACTTTC

v_gene: TRBV4-2
j_gene: TRBJ2-5
d_gene: TRBD2
abundance: .
CDR3aa: CVSSHGAAGGQETQYF
CDR3nt: TGTGTCAGCAGCCATGGGGCAGCGGGAGGCCAAGAGACCCAGTACTTC

v_gene: TRBV5-4
j_gene: TRBJ2-5
d_gene: .
abundance: few
CDR3aa: CASSIRVVQEAQYF
CDR3nt: TGTGCCAGCAGCATCCGAGTGGTTCAAGAGGCCCAGTACTTC

v_gene: TRBV12-3/TRBV12-4
j_gene: TRBJ1-2
d_gene: .
abundance: .
CDR3aa: CANSYSESYGYTF
CDR3nt: TGCGCCAACAGTTATTCGGAGAGCTATGGCTACACCTTC

v_gene: TRBV12-3/TRBV12-4
j_gene: TRBJ2-1
d_gene: .
abundance: .
CDR3aa: CASRIQGPRCERFF
CDR3nt: TGTGCCAGCAGAATCCAAGGACCTCGGTGTGAGCGGTTCTTC

v_gene: TRBV4-1
j_gene: TRBJ2-7
d_gene: TRBD1
abundance: .
CDR3aa: CASILRDRDEQYF
CDR3nt: TGCGCCAGCATCCTTCGGGACAGGGACGAGCAGTACTTT

v_gene: TRBV9
j_gene: TRBJ2-6
d_gene: .
abundance: .
CDR3aa: CASSEAGDLDHVLTF
CDR3nt: TGCGCCAGCAGCGAGGCAGGTGATTTGGACCACGTCCTGACTTTC